The present T cell receptor beta chain was sequenced within a study of blood T cell repertoires in COVID-19. Overall study context: Collection of acute and convalescent COVID-19 samples took place in the United States, Italy and Spain. Nucleic acid was either cDNA or gDNA, and it came from T cells, B-cell-depleted T cells, or PBMCs.

In the original workflow: The authors estimated nucleated cell counts from reference gene primer amplification. Measured with immunoSEQ multiplex PCR; TCRdb has only the in-frame clones, and not every one. V and J calls and clone size come straight from that table; D and trimming were deduced from the DNA. Seen here are 250,000 to 350,000 clones, about nine tenths observed once, and the top ten hold about 3%. V gave up 3 bases and J gave up 9 bases; unmatched junction bases: 5. Germline values: CDR1 SGHRS, CDR2 YFSETQ. The CDR3 runs to 15 residues. This chain links TRBV5-1 with TRBJ1-6; 11 positions agree with TRBD1. The clonotype was recovered from a woman aged 25 to 39 with active or convalescent COVID-19. The specimen was peripheral blood. CDR3 bases: TGCGCCAGCAGCTCGGGACAGGGGGATAGTTCACCCCTCCACTTT. As protein: CASSSGQGDSSPLHF. The variable domain in full, completed from reference TRBV5-1 and TRBJ1-6, reads KAGVTQTPRYLIKTRGQQVTLSCSPISGHRSVSWYQQTPGQGLQFLFEYFSETQRNKGNFPGRFSGRQFSNSRSEMNVSTLELGDSALYLCASSSGQGDSSPLHFGNGTRLTVT.